The rows below give T cell receptor beta chains drawn from one sample of a study of blood T cells in healthy people across ages. TCRdb reprocessed the 5' RACE reads with MiXCR, giving one entry per CDR3 protein. This sample carries about a million distinct CDR3 sequences, just over 50% of them seen once, and the ten largest clones take about 22%. The material sequenced was blood. Source of these receptors: a woman aged 55-70 years in good health. Both conserved end residues are part of each CDR3. A D gene is named only where the DNA matches it firmly. Clone size is shown for a subset of rows, as once, few, many or a class of expanded clone.

>-|once|TRBV5-1|TRBJ2-5
CASSVTGASGYF
TGCGCCAGCAGCGTTACGGGGGCATCAGGGTACTTC
>TRBD1|few|TRBV29-1|TRBJ2-7
CSVGAGGGYEQYF
TGCAGCGTTGGGGCAGGGGGCGGATACGAGCAGTACTTC
>TRBD2|-|TRBV7-8|TRBJ2-3
CASSLLALAGTDTQYF
TGTGCCAGCAGCTTACTGGCCCTAGCGGGTACGGATACGCAGTATTTT
>TRBD1|-|TRBV6-2/TRBV6-3|TRBJ1-6
CASRKNRQGKDSPPHF
TGTGCCAGCAGAAAAAATCGACAGGGGAAGGATTCACCCCCCCACTTT
>-|-|TRBV7-2|TRBJ2-7
CASSLDRTRYEQYF
TGTGCCAGCAGCTTGGATCGGACAAGATACGAGCAGTACTTC
>-|few|TRBV5-1|TRBJ2-1
CASSRLNSYNEQFF
TGCGCCAGCAGCCGTCTCAATTCCTACAATGAGCAGTTCTTC
>TRBD2|-|TRBV20-1|TRBJ2-7
CSASPGTSGRWGEQYF
TGCAGTGCTAGTCCCGGGACTAGCGGGAGGTGGGGGGAGCAGTACTTC
>TRBD1|-|TRBV5-1|TRBJ2-1
CASSSTTGQGGREQFF
TGCGCCAGCAGCTCCACGACCGGACAGGGAGGAAGGGAGCAGTTCTTC
>TRBD2|-|TRBV29-1|TRBJ2-2
CSVEGTSGKYTGELFF
TGCAGCGTTGAAGGGACTAGCGGGAAGTACACCGGGGAGCTGTTTTTT
>-|-|TRBV4-1|TRBJ2-3
CASSPRWEFADTQYF
TGCGCCAGCAGCCCCCGATGGGAGTTTGCAGATACGCAGTATTTT
>-|-|TRBV12-3/TRBV12-4|TRBJ2-3
CASSLSRSGTQYF
TGTGCCAGCAGTTTATCTAGAAGTGGTACGCAGTATTTT
>-|-|TRBV20-1|TRBJ2-3
CSAPRTYLDTQYF
TGCAGTGCTCCCAGGACCTATTTAGATACGCAGTATTTT
>TRBD2|-|TRBV20-1|TRBJ2-1
CSASLAGVNEQFF
TGCAGTGCTAGTCTAGCGGGAGTAAATGAGCAGTTCTTC
>-|-|TRBV10-1|TRBJ2-5
CASSESSGTGETQYF
TGCGCCAGCAGTGAGAGTAGCGGGACAGGGGAGACCCAGTACTTC
>TRBD2|-|TRBV20-1|TRBJ2-5
CSARGKLAGGKETQYF
TGCAGTGCTAGGGGGAAACTAGCGGGAGGGAAGGAGACCCAGTACTTC
>-|-|TRBV12-3/TRBV12-4|TRBJ2-7
CASSLSPTEQYF
TGTGCCAGCAGTTTAAGTCCGACCGAGCAGTACTTC
>TRBD2|-|TRBV20-1|TRBJ2-5
CSASGLAGGPYQETQYF
TGCAGTGCTTCGGGACTAGCGGGGGGACCGTACCAAGAGACCCAGTACTTC
>-|many|TRBV7-2|TRBJ2-7
CASSLVGAEQYF
TGTGCCAGCAGCTTAGTAGGCGCGGAGCAGTACTTC
>-|few|TRBV24-1|TRBJ2-7
CATSDGFRAYF
TGTGCCACCAGTGATGGATTCAGGGCGTACTTC
>TRBD2|few|TRBV11-2|TRBJ2-3
CASSPSGLAAAASTQYF
TGTGCCAGCAGCCCATCCGGGCTAGCGGCGGCCGCAAGTACGCAGTATTTT
>-|-|TRBV29-1|TRBJ2-5
CSALQGGETQYF
TGCAGCGCTCTCCAGGGAGGAGAGACCCAGTACTTC
>TRBD2|-|TRBV20-1|TRBJ2-3
CSARDLTSGETDTQYF
TGCAGTGCTAGAGATTTGACTAGCGGGGAAACAGATACGCAGTATTTT
>TRBD2|-|TRBV5-1|TRBJ2-7
CASSLPGRAAHEQYF
TGCGCCAGCAGCTTGCCCGGGAGGGCCGCACACGAGCAGTACTTC
>-|-|TRBV10-3|TRBJ2-3
CAIRRAPGTDTQYF
TGTGCCATCCGCCGGGCCCCGGGGACAGATACGCAGTATTTT
>-|-|TRBV7-9|TRBJ2-5
CASSLQAQGETQYF
TGTGCCAGCAGCCTACAGGCCCAAGGAGAGACCCAGTACTTC
>-|many|TRBV20-1|TRBJ2-3
CSAPRREDTQYF
TGCAGTGCTCCCCGCAGGGAAGATACGCAGTATTTT
>-|-|TRBV11-2|TRBJ2-7
CASSLGWERAYEQYF
TGTGCCAGCAGCCTAGGGTGGGAGAGGGCCTACGAGCAGTACTTC
>TRBD1|few|TRBV28|TRBJ2-7
CASSPDRGHPGSYEQYF
TGTGCCAGCAGTCCGGACAGGGGGCATCCCGGGAGTTACGAGCAGTACTTC
>TRBD1|few|TRBV25-1|TRBJ1-2
CASSEWGQGGRGYTF
TGTGCCAGCAGTGAATGGGGACAGGGAGGTCGTGGCTACACCTTC
>TRBD2|once|TRBV4-3|TRBJ2-3
CASSQELAEATDTQYF
TGCGCCAGCAGCCAAGAACTAGCGGAGGCGACAGATACGCAGTATTTT
>-|-|TRBV7-2|TRBJ1-2
CASSSSLGYGYTF
TGTGCCAGCAGCTCGAGTTTAGGGTATGGCTACACCTTC
>-|-|TRBV20-1|TRBJ2-7
CSASRYGGYEQYF
TGCAGTGCTAGCAGATACGGGGGCTACGAGCAGTACTTC
>-|-|TRBV20-1|TRBJ2-3
CTTARRADTQYF
TGCACCACCGCAAGGCGGGCAGATACGCAGTATTTT
>-|-|TRBV6-5|TRBJ2-5
CASSYRQTQYF
TGTGCCAGCAGTTACAGGCAGACCCAGTACTTC
>TRBD1|-|TRBV28|TRBJ1-5
CASSQGVYQPQHF
TGTGCCAGCAGTCAGGGGGTATATCAGCCCCAGCATTTT
>-|-|TRBV5-6|TRBJ2-1
CASSQVGQPNEQFF
TGTGCCAGCAGTCAAGTCGGACAGCCGAATGAGCAGTTCTTC
>TRBD2|-|TRBV6-5|TRBJ2-5
CASRGLAGLETRYF
TGTGCCAGCAGGGGACTAGCGGGATTAGAGACCCGGTACTTC
>-|-|TRBV10-3|TRBJ1-2
CAISEHLGSGYTF
TGTGCCATCAGTGAGCATTTGGGTTCTGGCTACACCTTC
>-|-|TRBV4-1|TRBJ2-4
CASSLILGTPGVIAKNIQYF
TGCGCCAGCAGCCTTATACTAGGTACCCCGGGGGTTATAGCCAAAAACATTCAGTACTTC
>-|-|TRBV12-3/TRBV12-4|TRBJ2-3
CASSRTRTDTQYF
TGTGCCAGCAGTAGGACTCGGACAGATACGCAGTATTTT
>TRBD2|-|TRBV6-2/TRBV6-3|TRBJ2-7
CASSYPRGLAGGLDNEQYF
TGTGCCAGCAGTTACCCCCGGGGACTAGCGGGAGGGCTGGACAATGAGCAGTACTTC
>TRBD2|few|TRBV29-1|TRBJ2-7
CSVGGFSYEQYF
TGCAGCGTGGGAGGGTTCTCCTACGAGCAGTACTTC
>TRBD2|-|TRBV7-9|TRBJ2-5
CASSLVLGLAGLAGETQYF
TGTGCCAGCAGCTTAGTCTTGGGACTAGCGGGCCTTGCGGGAGAGACCCAGTACTTC
>-|few|TRBV25-1|TRBJ1-6
CASNQGESPLHF
TGTGCCAGCAACCAGGGCGAGTCACCCCTCCACTTT
>-|few|TRBV4-1|TRBJ2-6
CASSQVDPRIGANVLTF
TGCGCCAGCAGCCAAGTCGACCCTAGGATAGGGGCCAACGTCCTGACTTTC
>-|-|TRBV9|TRBJ2-3
CASSPSIGPTDTQYF
TGTGCCAGCAGCCCGTCAATCGGGCCCACAGATACGCAGTATTTT
>-|-|TRBV27|TRBJ2-1
CASSLSGTVNEQFF
TGTGCCAGCAGTTTATCTGGGACCGTCAATGAGCAGTTCTTC
>-|-|TRBV12-3/TRBV12-4|TRBJ1-2
CASSLGGGELYGYTF
TGTGCCAGCAGTTTGGGGGGGGGCGAACTCTATGGCTACACCTTC
>-|few|TRBV4-1|TRBJ1-6
CASSHYISPLHF
TGCGCCAGCAGCCACTATATTTCACCCCTCCACTTT
>TRBD2|-|TRBV25-1|TRBJ2-3
CASSEGGLAGAIHTDTQYF
TGTGCCAGCAGTGAAGGGGGACTAGCGGGAGCGATACACACAGATACGCAGTATTTT
>-|few|TRBV29-1|TRBJ2-3
CSVARTFDTQYF
TGCAGCGTTGCCAGGACTTTTGATACGCAGTATTTT
>-|-|TRBV4-1|TRBJ1-6
CASSQDLSGQTYNSPLHF
TGCGCCAGCAGCCAAGATCTTAGCGGACAGACATATAATTCACCCCTCCACTTT
>-|-|TRBV6-1|TRBJ1-2
CASSEVSAGNYGYTF
TGTGCCAGCAGTGAAGTTTCCGCAGGGAACTATGGCTACACCTTC